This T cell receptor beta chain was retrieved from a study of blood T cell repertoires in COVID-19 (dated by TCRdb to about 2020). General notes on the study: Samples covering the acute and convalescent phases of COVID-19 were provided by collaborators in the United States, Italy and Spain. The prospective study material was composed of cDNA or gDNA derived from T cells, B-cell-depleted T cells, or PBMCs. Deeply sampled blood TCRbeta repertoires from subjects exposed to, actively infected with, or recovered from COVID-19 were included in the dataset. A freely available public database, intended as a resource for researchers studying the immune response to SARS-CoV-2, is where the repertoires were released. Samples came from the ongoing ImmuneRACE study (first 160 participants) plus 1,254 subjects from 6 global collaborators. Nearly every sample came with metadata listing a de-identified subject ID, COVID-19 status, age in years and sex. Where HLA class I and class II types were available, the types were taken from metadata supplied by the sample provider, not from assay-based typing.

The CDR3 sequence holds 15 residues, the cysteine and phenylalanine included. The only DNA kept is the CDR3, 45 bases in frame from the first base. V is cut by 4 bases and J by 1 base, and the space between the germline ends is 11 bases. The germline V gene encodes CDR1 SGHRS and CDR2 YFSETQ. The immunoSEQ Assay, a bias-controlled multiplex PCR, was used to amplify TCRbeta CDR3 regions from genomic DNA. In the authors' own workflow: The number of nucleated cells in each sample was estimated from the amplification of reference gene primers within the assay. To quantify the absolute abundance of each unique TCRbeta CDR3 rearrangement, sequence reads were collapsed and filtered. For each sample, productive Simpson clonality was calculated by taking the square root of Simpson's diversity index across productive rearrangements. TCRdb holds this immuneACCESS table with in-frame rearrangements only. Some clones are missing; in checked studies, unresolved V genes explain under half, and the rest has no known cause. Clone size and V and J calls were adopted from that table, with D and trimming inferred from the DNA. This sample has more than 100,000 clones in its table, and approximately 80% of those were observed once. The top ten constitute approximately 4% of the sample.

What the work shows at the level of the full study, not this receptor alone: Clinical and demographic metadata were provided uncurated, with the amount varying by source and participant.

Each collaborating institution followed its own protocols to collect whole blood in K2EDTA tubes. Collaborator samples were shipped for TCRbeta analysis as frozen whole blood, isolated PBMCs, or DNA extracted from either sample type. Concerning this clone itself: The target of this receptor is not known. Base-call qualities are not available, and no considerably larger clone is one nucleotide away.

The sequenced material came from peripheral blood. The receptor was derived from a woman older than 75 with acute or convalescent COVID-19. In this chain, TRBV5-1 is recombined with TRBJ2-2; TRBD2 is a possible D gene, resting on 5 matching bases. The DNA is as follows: TGCGCCAGCAGCGGAGGAGCCCAGAACACCGGGGAGCTGTTTTTT. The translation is CASSGGAQNTGELFF.